Following are 24 T cell receptor beta chains from one sample sequenced in a study of T cell repertoires in cytomegalovirus infection. From the reads, TCRdb called clonotypes with MiXCR, one entry per CDR3 protein. Seen here are fewer than 1,000,000 distinct CDR3 sequences, around 30% observed once, and the top ten hold about 14%. The antigens of these receptors remain unknown. The sequenced sample was cultured CD8+ T cells from PBMCs, obtained from culture after CMV antigen stimulation. The receptors were gathered from a human donor in good health (CMV status not recorded). Some clones in this sample may be carry-over from other donors' samples.

The table lists this clonotype with a count of one. The chain recombines TRBV29-1 with TRBJ2-6, with TRBD1 matching over 8 bases. Losses at the gene ends were 4 bases for V and 0 bases for J; bases not matched to a gene: 5. The CDR3 spans 16 residues. CDR1 SQVTM and CDR2 ANQGSEA come from the germline V gene. CDR3 protein: CSVGDRLNSGANVLTF. The CDR3 DNA reads TGCAGCGTTGGGGACAGGTTAAACTCTGGGGCCAACGTCCTGACTTTC.

Only a few counts were recorded for this clonotype. This chain uses TRBV6-2 or TRBV6-3 with TRBJ2-2, with 9 bases fitting TRBD1. Germline loops: CDR1 MNHEY, CDR2 SVGEGT. The length of the CDR3 is 16 residues. Trimming removed 2 bases from V and 1 base from J; junction bases left unmatched: 2. The DNA of the CDR3 is TGTGCCAGCAGTTACCGGGACAGGGTGAACACCGGGGAGCTGTTTTTT. Protein: CASSYRDRVNTGELFF.

About this clonotype itself: This could be a read error, since a much larger clone is one nucleotide away. The J gene is TRBJ2-1, the V gene TRBV7-2, with D possibly called TRBD1 or TRBD2 (6 bases each). Germline values: CDR1 SGHTA, CDR2 FQGNSA. V was shortened by 0 bases and J by 0 bases, with 18 bases between the two germline ends. The CDR3 covers 19 residues. The CDR3 bases are TGTACCAGCAGCTTAGCGTTTACGGGGGCCTCGAGCTCCTACAATGAGCAGTTCTTC. This translates into CTSSLAFTGASSSYNEQFF.

The table lists this clonotype with a few counts. The chain links TRBV6-5 to TRBJ1-1; possibly TRBD1 for D (6 bases). Trimming cost V 8 bases and J 4 bases, with 17 bases left between them. The CDR3 runs to 14 residues. Germline CDR1 reads MNHEY; CDR2 reads SVGAGI. The CDR3 DNA reads as TGTGCCAGCGGAGAAACCAGGGGTGGCACTGAAGCTTTCTTT. Translation: CASGETRGGTEAFF.

This clonotype has a count of ten or more. V is TRBV19 and J is TRBJ2-5; the D is unclear. The V and J ends lost 3 bases and 5 bases respectively, with 4 bases between them. CDR1 is LNHDA and CDR2 is SQIVND in the germline V gene (reference sequence). The CDR3 is 11 residues long. Here the CDR3 DNA reads TGTGCCAGTAGTATTATGGAGACCCAGTACTTC. Translated, it gives CASSIMETQYF.

This clonotype was seen a handful of times. The chain couples TRBV4-1 to TRBJ2-1, with D uncertain. Germline V gives CDR1 MGHRA, CDR2 YSYEKL. With 1 base removed from V and 10 bases from J, the gap between germline ends came to 14 bases. This CDR3 has 14 amino acids. CDR3 in amino acids: CASSQGAGTREQFF. The CDR3 nucleotides read TGCGCCAGCAGCCAAGGGGCCGGTACCAGGGAGCAGTTCTTC.

This clonotype came up a few times. V is TRBV6-2 or TRBV6-3 and J is TRBJ2-2, with D unresolved. This CDR3 has 16 amino acids. V lost 4 bases and J 0 bases, leaving 12 bases between the germline ends. Germline V gives CDR1 MNHEY, CDR2 SVGEGT. CDR3 in amino acids: CASSSPFTTNTGELFF. In DNA form, the CDR3 reads TGTGCCAGCAGTTCCCCGTTCACTACGAACACCGGGGAGCTGTTTTTT.

This clonotype was counted between two and nine times. This chain joins TRBV2 and TRBJ2-7; TRBD2 aligns across 7 bases. The ends lost 4 bases at V and 1 base at J; junction bases unmatched: 7. Germline CDR1 reads SNHLY; CDR2 reads FYNNEI. CDR3 length: 15 amino acids. CDR3 sequence reads: CASSVGSGGSYEQYF. The CDR3 DNA reads as TGTGCCAGCAGTGTGGGGTCGGGAGGTTCCTACGAGCAGTACTTC.

This clonotype has more than one count but fewer than ten. The chain has TRBV12-3 or TRBV12-4 and TRBJ2-1; D tentatively fits TRBD1 or TRBD2 (5 bases each). The CDR3 spans 12 residues. Trimming left V 2 bases short and J 15 bases short, with 14 bases between. In nucleotides, the CDR3 is TGTGCCAGCAGTTTATCTGGGGGTGAACGGTTCTTC. Protein sequence: CASSLSGGERFF.

This chain joins TRBV2 and TRBJ2-7, with D hard to call. In germline, CDR1 is SNHLY, CDR2 FYNNEI. The CDR3 is 13 residues long. V was shortened by 7 bases and J by 0 bases, with 10 bases between the two germline ends. The CDR3 nucleotides read TGTGCCAGCATCACGGATCTCTCCTACGAGCAGTACTTC. Residues: CASITDLSYEQYF.

Note on this clonotype: Relative to the germline gene, one junction end is altered; a read error may explain this. The CDR3 protein is CASSQDSNTEAFF. The DNA for the CDR3 is TGTGCCAGCAGCCAAGATAGTAACACTGAAGCTTTCTTT. V is TRBV4-1 and J is TRBJ1-1; no clear D. Germline V CDR1 and CDR2: MGHRA, YSYEKL. The CDR3 has 13 amino acids.

The V call is TRBV28, the J call TRBJ2-3; the D gene is possibly TRBD2 (7 bases). Trimming removed 5 bases at V and 2 bases at J, with 20 bases between. This CDR3 has 17 residues. CDR1 and CDR2 from the germline V gene are MDHEN and SYDVKM. In nucleotides, the CDR3 is TGTGCCAGCAGTCTCAACTACAGGGAGGGTCTCACAGATACGCAGTATTTT. This encodes CASSLNYREGLTDTQYF.

The chain is built from TRBV11-2 and TRBJ2-1, with D perhaps TRBD2 (6 bases). This CDR3 contains 16 residues. CDR1 is SGHAT and CDR2 is FQNNGV in the germline V gene. With 5 bases removed from V and 0 bases from J, the gap between germline ends came to 14 bases. As DNA, the CDR3 is TGTGCCAGCAGCCACCTTGGGGGGAGCTCCTACAATGAGCAGTTCTTC. Its translation: CASSHLGGSSYNEQFF.

The chain has TRBV28 and TRBJ1-1; D possibly corresponds to TRBD1 (6 bases). From germline, CDR1 is MDHEN and CDR2 SYDVKM. Trimming removed 5 bases at V and 0 bases at J, with 19 bases between. CDR3 length equals 17 residues. CDR3 in DNA: TGTGCCAGCAGTGCCCCGGGGGGCTGGGTGGTGAACACTGAAGCTTTCTTT. Its protein is CASSAPGGWVVNTEAFF.

Comment on this clonotype: An end of the junction does not agree with germline; a read error may underlie this. The chain employs TRBV6-2 or TRBV6-3 and TRBJ1-5, with D perhaps TRBD1 (5 bases). The CDR3 has 15 residues. CDR1 and CDR2 (germline): MNHEY, SVGEGT. CDR3 bases: TGTGCCAACAGTCCCTTGGGGGTGAGCAATCAGCCCCAGCATTTT. Translated: CANSPLGVSNQPQHF.

This chain links TRBV6-6 with TRBJ1-1, with a tentative D call TRBD1 (5 bases). In germline, CDR1 is MNHNY, CDR2 SVGAGI (reference sequence). The CDR3 length is 13 residues. V was cut by 6 bases and J by 5 bases, with 13 bases left in between. This CDR3 is CASRLGVGTEAFF. The DNA for the CDR3 is TGTGCCAGCAGGTTGGGGGTGGGAACTGAAGCTTTCTTT.

There are a few counts of this clonotype. This chain links TRBV15 with TRBJ2-2; 11 nucleotides align to TRBD1. This CDR3 region has 14 residues. The trim removed 8 bases at V and 6 bases at J, leaving 5 bases unmatched. Germline values: CDR1 LNHNV, CDR2 YYDKDF (reference sequence). CDR3 amino acids: CATAGTGGPGELFF. The DNA for the CDR3 is TGTGCCACCGCCGGGACAGGGGGACCCGGGGAGCTGTTTTTT.

The chain links TRBV5-1 to TRBJ2-3, with 8 bases matching TRBD1. J gave up 1 base and V 0 bases, and 13 bases lay outside the gene matches. Germline loops: CDR1 SGHRS, CDR2 YFSETQ. The CDR3 has 19 amino acids. In DNA form, the CDR3 reads TGCGCCAGCAGCTTGGCCCCGGACAGGGTGGGCAGCGGCACAGATACGCAGTATTTT. The encoded protein is CASSLAPDRVGSGTDTQYF.

The chain couples TRBV19 to TRBJ2-2; TRBD1 aligns across 7 bases. CDR1 LNHDA and CDR2 SQIVND come from the germline V gene (reference sequence). This CDR3 has 14 residues. V lost 3 bases to trimming and J lost 8 bases; unmatched junction nucleotides: 6. CDR3 nucleotide sequence: TGTGCCAGTAGTATTGGCAGGGGGAGTGGGGAGCTGTTTTTT. This sequence encodes CASSIGRGSGELFF.

This sequence joins TRBV2 and TRBJ2-5; possibly TRBD2 for D (5 bases). The V end lost 7 bases, the J end lost 4 bases, and 19 bases lay between the germline ends. CDR1 and CDR2 from the germline V gene are SNHLY and FYNNEI. The CDR3 contains 15 residues. The CDR3 DNA is TGTGCCAGCAAGATCGGGGTAGCGTCCCGAGAGACCCAGTACTTC. Translating it yields CASKIGVASRETQYF. The complete variable domain, with remaining parts taken from reference TRBV2 and TRBJ2-5, reads EPEVTQTPSHQVTQMGQEVILRCVPISNHLYFYWYRQILGQKVEFLVSFYNNEISEKSEIFDDQFSVERPDGSNFTLKIRSTKLEDSAMYFCASKIGVASRETQYFGPGTRLLVL.

The gene calls are TRBV27 and TRBJ2-1; D unclear. Germline CDR1 MNHEY, CDR2 SMNVEV (reference sequence). V shed 0 bases and J shed 4 bases, with 7 bases lying between them. There are 14 residues in the CDR3. The CDR3 reads CASSLSAEYNEQFF. The CDR3 DNA is TGTGCCAGCAGTTTATCTGCAGAGTACAATGAGCAGTTCTTC.

This chain joins TRBV29-1 and TRBJ2-5, with 10 bases lining up with TRBD1. V lost 1 base and J lost 4; bases outside the gene matches: 9. CDR1 and CDR2 (germline): SQVTM, ANQGSEA. CDR3 length: 16 residues. CDR3 residues: CSVEGPGQGTPETQYF. CDR3 bases: TGCAGCGTTGAAGGTCCGGGACAGGGGACCCCAGAGACCCAGTACTTC. The full variable domain, completed using reference TRBV29-1 and TRBJ2-5, is SAVISQKPSRDICQRGTSLTIQCQVDSQVTMMFWYRQQPGQSLTLIATANQGSEATYESGFVIDKFPISRPNLTFSTLTVSNMSPEDSSIYLCSVEGPGQGTPETQYFGPGTRLLVL.

This clonotype showed up just a few times. The chain carries TRBV7-6 and TRBJ2-5, with a tentative D call TRBD2 (6 bases). V was shortened by 6 bases and J by 5 bases, with 19 bases between the two germline ends. CDR1 is SGHVS and CDR2 is FNYEAQ in the germline V gene. The CDR3 consists of 15 residues. CDR3 nucleotide sequence: TGTGCCAGCAGTACCATTAGGGTGGAGGGGGAGACCCAGTACTTC. Its translation is CASSTIRVEGETQYF. Using reference TRBV7-6 and TRBJ2-5 for the parts outside the CDR3, the full variable domain is GAGVSQSPRYKVTKRGQDVALRCDPISGHVSLYWYRQALGQGPEFLTYFNYEAQQDKSGLPNDRFSAERPEGSISTLTIQRTEQRDSAMYRCASSTIRVEGETQYFGPGTRLLVL.

The CDR3 coding sequence is TGTGCCAGCAGCTTCGGACAGAGACTGAGGGATCCGATGAACACTGAAGCTTTCTTT. Its protein product is CASSFGQRLRDPMNTEAFF. The chain recombines TRBV7-9 with TRBJ1-1, with TRBD1 as a possible D gene (6 bases). The CDR3 extends over 19 amino acids. Looked up from germline, CDR1 is SEHNR and CDR2 is FQNEAQ (reference sequence). Trimming left V 3 bases short and J 0 bases short, with 23 bases between.